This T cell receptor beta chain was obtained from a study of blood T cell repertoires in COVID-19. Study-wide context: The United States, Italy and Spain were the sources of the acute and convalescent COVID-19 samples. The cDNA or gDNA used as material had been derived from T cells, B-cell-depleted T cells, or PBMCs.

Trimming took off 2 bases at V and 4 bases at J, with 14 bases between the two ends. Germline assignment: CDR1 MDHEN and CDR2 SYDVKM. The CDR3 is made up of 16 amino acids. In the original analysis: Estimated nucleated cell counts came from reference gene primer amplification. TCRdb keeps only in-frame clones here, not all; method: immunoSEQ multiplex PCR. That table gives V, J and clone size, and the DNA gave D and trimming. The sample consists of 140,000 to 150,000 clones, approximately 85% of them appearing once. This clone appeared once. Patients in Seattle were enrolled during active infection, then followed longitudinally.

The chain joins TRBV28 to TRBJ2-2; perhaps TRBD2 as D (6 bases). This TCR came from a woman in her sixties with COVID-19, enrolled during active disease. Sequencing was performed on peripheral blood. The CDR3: CASSLGSGEFTGELFF. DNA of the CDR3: TGTGCCAGCAGTTTAGGTTCGGGGGAATTCACCGGGGAGCTGTTTTTT.